These 24 T cell receptor beta chains share one sample of origin, sequenced in a study of shared clonotypes between healthy human individuals. Clones were read by immunoSEQ multiplex PCR, and TCRdb kept only the in-frame ones, dropping some. The sample includes around 690,000 clones, roughly 91% of them seen just once. Sequencing was performed on memory CD8+ T cells from PBMCs. The subset denotes: CD45RO+ cells pooled with CCR7-negative TemRA cells. These receptors were collected from a young man in good health. Some clones in this sample may be carry-over from other donors' samples.

In this sample, this clone turned up once. DNA for the CDR3: TGTGCCAGCAGCTTAGGACGGGGTTCCGGGGAGCTGTTTTTT. The encoded protein is CASSLGRGSGELFF. The rearrangement uses TRBV7-9 and TRBJ2-2, with D maybe TRBD2 (5 bases). This CDR3 contains 14 residues. Trimming took 1 base from V and 6 from J, leaving 9 bases between them. CDR1 is SEHNR and CDR2 is FQNEAQ in the germline V gene (reference sequence).

The CDR3 loop reads CASSLGDREGTEAFF. In DNA, the CDR3 is TGTGCCAGCAGTTTAGGGGACAGGGAAGGCACTGAAGCTTTCTTT. The chain joins TRBV28 to TRBJ1-1; 9 nucleotides align to TRBD1. J gave up 4 bases and V 2 bases, and 5 bases lay outside the gene matches. The CDR3 sequence is 15 residues long. Germline values: CDR1 MDHEN, CDR2 SYDVKM.

Notes on this clone: At one end, the junction sequence differs from germline, possibly due to a read error. The genes are TRBV7-9 and TRBJ2-3, with 11 positions matching TRBD2. Germline CDR1 is SEHNR and CDR2 is FQNEAQ (reference sequence). The CDR3 is 16 amino acids. CDR3 bases: TGTGCCAGCAGCATAGCGGGAGGGACCAGCACAGATACGCAGTATTTT. Amino acid sequence: CASSIAGGTSTDTQYF.

The chain employs TRBV11-2 and TRBJ2-1, with TRBD1 as a possible D gene (6 bases). V was cut by 5 bases and J by 7 bases, with 18 bases left in between. Germline lookup yields CDR1 SGHAT and CDR2 FQNNGV. The CDR3 contains 15 residues. The CDR3 spells CASSQGWGAGNEQFF. The CDR3 DNA follows: TGTGCCAGCAGCCAGGGGTGGGGAGCTGGGAATGAGCAGTTCTTC.

The J gene is TRBJ2-2, the V gene TRBV27; D possibly corresponds to TRBD2 (5 bases). The CDR3 is 16 residues long. Trimming removed 0 bases at V and 4 bases at J, with 12 bases between. Germline V lookup: CDR1 MNHEY, CDR2 SMNVEV (reference sequence). The CDR3 reads CASSLSHGEVTGELFF. The CDR3 bases are TGTGCCAGCAGTTTATCTCACGGGGAAGTCACCGGGGAGCTGTTTTTT.

This clone appeared once. The chain has TRBV6-6 and TRBJ2-3, with D possibly TRBD2 on 5 matching bases. This CDR3 is built from 13 residues. Germline V CDR1 and CDR2: MNHNY, SVGAGI (reference sequence). V lost 3 bases to trimming and J lost 4 bases, with 8 bases between them. The CDR3 region is CASSYAAADTQYF. The CDR3 nucleotides read TGTGCCAGCAGTTATGCAGCGGCAGATACGCAGTATTTT.

The J gene is TRBJ2-7, the V gene TRBV10-3; the D is unclear. The length of the CDR3 is 14 residues. V lost 0 bases to trimming and J lost 2 bases, with 8 bases between them. CDR1 and CDR2 from the germline V gene are ENHRY and SYGVKD. The CDR3 here is CAISESSDAYEQYF. In nucleotides, the CDR3 is TGTGCCATCAGTGAGTCTTCGGATGCCTACGAGCAGTACTTC.

The chain recombines TRBV25-1 with TRBJ2-5; TRBD1 might be the D (8 bases). This CDR3 comprises 15 residues. V was clipped by 3 bases and J by 5 bases, with 16 bases between them. Per the germline V gene, CDR1 is MGHDK and CDR2 is SYGVNS. The CDR3 reads CASSDRTGRGETQYF. CDR3 coding DNA: TGTGCCAGCAGTGATCGGACAGGGAGGGGCGAGACCCAGTACTTC.

This chain uses TRBV2 with TRBJ2-1; tentative D call: TRBD2 (5 bases). Germline V gives CDR1 SNHLY, CDR2 FYNNEI. Trimming cost V 3 bases and J 3 bases, with 12 bases left between them. CDR3 length: 15 amino acids. In DNA, the CDR3 is TGTGCCAGCAGTGAGGCGGGTTTTGACTACAATGAGCAGTTCTTC. This sequence encodes CASSEAGFDYNEQFF.

This sequence joins TRBV11-3 and TRBJ2-7; D may be TRBD1 (6 bases). The V and J ends lost 3 bases and 4 bases respectively, with 7 bases between them. In germline, CDR1 is SGHNT, CDR2 YENEEA. The CDR3 length is 12 residues. CDR3 protein: CASSLDRYEQYF. The CDR3 nucleotides are TGTGCCAGCAGCTTGGACAGATACGAGCAGTACTTC.

The chain recombines TRBV19 with TRBJ2-7; TRBD1 aligns across 8 bases. With 7 bases clipped from V and 2 bases from J, the junction kept 10 bases outside the gene matches. Germline V CDR1 and CDR2: LNHDA, SQIVND (reference sequence). CDR3 length: 15 residues. CDR3 DNA sequence: TGTGCCAGTAATACTCCGAGGACAGGGACCTACGAGCAGTACTTC. It encodes CASNTPRTGTYEQYF. The variable domain in full, completed from reference TRBV19 and TRBJ2-7, reads DGGITQSPKYLFRKEGQNVTLSCEQNLNHDAMYWYRQDPGQGLRLIYYSQIVNDFQKGDIAEGYSVSREKKESFPLTVTSAQKNPTAFYLCASNTPRTGTYEQYFGPGTRLTVT.

The V gene is TRBV1, the J gene TRBJ2-1; the table gives TRBD2 as D, unverified against the DNA. TRBV1 is a known pseudogene. This CDR3 contains 17 residues. The CDR3 loop reads CTSSQPPSGSSYNEQFF. CDR3 in DNA: TGCACCAGCAGCCAGCCTCCTAGCGGGAGTTCCTACAATGAGCAGTTCTTC.

J is TRBJ2-3 and V is TRBV27; a weak D match, TRBD2 (6 bases). The V gene lost 6 bases and the J gene lost 2 bases, with 15 bases spanning the gap. CDR3 length: 15 amino acids. CDR1 and CDR2 (germline): MNHEY, SMNVEV (reference sequence). The CDR3 region has the DNA TGTGCCAGCAGAGGTGCGGGGCAGGACACAGATACGCAGTATTTT. This encodes CASRGAGQDTDTQYF.

The chain uses TRBV9 and TRBJ1-1, with D maybe TRBD1 (6 bases). Germline CDR1 reads SGDLS; CDR2 reads YYNGEE. This CDR3 region has 15 residues. The V end was cut by 0 bases, the J end by 4 bases, with 13 bases between. The CDR3 region has the DNA TGTGCCAGCAGCGTAGATGAGGGAGGGGGCACTGAAGCTTTCTTT. Amino acid sequence: CASSVDEGGGTEAFF.

In this sample, this clone turned up a few times. This sequence joins TRBV30 and TRBJ2-7, with D perhaps matching TRBD1 (6 bases). The CDR3 has 15 residues. Trimming left V 0 bases short and J 3 bases short, with 15 bases between. The germline V gene has CDR1 GTSNPN and CDR2 SVGIG (reference sequence). The CDR3 DNA reads as TGTGCCTGGAGTGTGAGCTCGGGCAGGGGCTACGAGCAGTACTTC. It codes for CAWSVSSGRGYEQYF.

The chain recombines TRBV15 with TRBJ2-2, with D tentatively TRBD2 (5 bases). Germline CDR1 LNHNV, CDR2 YYDKDF (reference sequence). V was clipped by 6 bases and J by 0 bases, with 8 bases between them. The CDR3 is made up of 14 amino acids. The CDR3 DNA sequence: TGTGCCACCAGTGAACTAGCGAACACCGGGGAGCTGTTTTTT. This sequence encodes CATSELANTGELFF.

This clone rates as medium-sized. The chain uses TRBV28 and TRBJ2-7, with 11 nucleotides matching TRBD2. CDR1 is MDHEN and CDR2 is SYDVKM in the germline V gene. The CDR3 contains 18 residues. The V and J ends lost 5 bases and 0 bases, in that order; junction bases with no gene match: 12. The CDR3 here is CASSESLSGRVSSYEQYF. As DNA, the CDR3 is TGTGCCAGCAGTGAGTCTCTTAGCGGGAGGGTCTCCTCCTACGAGCAGTACTTC.

This clone was observed once. This rearrangement joins TRBV5-4 to TRBJ2-3, with a tentative D call TRBD1 (5 bases). CDR1 is SGHNT, CDR2 YYREEE, per germline (reference sequence). Trimming pared 5 bases from V and 2 bases from J, leaving 9 bases between. CDR3 length: 13 amino acids. As DNA, the CDR3 is TGTGCCAGCAGTTGGGGCCTCACAGATACGCAGTATTTT. This sequence encodes CASSWGLTDTQYF.

This rearrangement joins TRBV2 to TRBJ2-7, with 7 bases identical to TRBD1. The CDR3 has 14 amino acids. The V gene's germline CDR1 is SNHLY and CDR2 FYNNEI. The trim removed 7 bases at V and 0 bases at J, leaving 6 bases unmatched. Here the CDR3 reads CASIGTDRSYEQYF. In DNA form, the CDR3 reads TGTGCCAGCATTGGGACAGATCGCTCCTACGAGCAGTACTTC.

This chain uses TRBV4-1 with TRBJ1-2; D is unclear. Germline V gene sequence: CDR1 MGHRA, CDR2 YSYEKL. V gave up 2 bases and J gave up 2 bases, with 15 bases separating them. The CDR3 is 16 residues long. CDR3 sequence: CASSQLVRQVNYGYTF. Here the CDR3 DNA reads TGCGCCAGCAGCCAACTAGTTCGCCAGGTGAACTATGGCTACACCTTC.

The chain couples TRBV7-9 to TRBJ2-5; D not resolved. The CDR3 is 16 amino acids. Germline V CDR1 and CDR2: SEHNR, FQNEAQ (reference sequence). V was pared by 8 bases and J by 4 bases, with 23 bases between. Here the CDR3 DNA reads TGTGCCAGCGGGCTCCAGGCTGGGCGACTTTTAGAGACCCAGTACTTC. Translated: CASGLQAGRLLETQYF.

The rearrangement joins TRBV7-2 to TRBJ2-3; 8 bases line up with TRBD2. The CDR3 has 15 residues. Germline values: CDR1 SGHTA, CDR2 FQGNSA. Unmatched junction bases numbered 3, after V lost 1 base and J lost 3 bases. The CDR3 DNA is TGTGCCAGCAGCTTAGGGGCGGGAGGTACAGATACGCAGTATTTT. As protein: CASSLGAGGTDTQYF.

This rearrangement joins TRBV9 to TRBJ1-2; D ambiguous. This CDR3 has 13 residues. Trimming pared 0 bases from V and 2 bases from J, leaving 5 bases between. The germline V gene encodes CDR1 SGDLS and CDR2 YYNGEE. For the CDR3, the DNA is TGTGCCAGCAGCGTAGTACAAAACTATGGCTACACCTTC. Translation: CASSVVQNYGYTF.

The V gene is TRBV6-5, the J gene TRBJ1-1, with TRBD1 matching over 7 bases. Trimming at V came to 6 bases and at J to 12 bases, leaving 16 bases not matched to a gene. The CDR3 covers 14 residues. From germline, CDR1 is MNHEY and CDR2 SVGAGI. The CDR3 DNA reads TGTGCCAGCAGGGAGGACAGGTCGAACCCTGGTTCTTTCTTT. Its protein is CASREDRSNPGSFF.